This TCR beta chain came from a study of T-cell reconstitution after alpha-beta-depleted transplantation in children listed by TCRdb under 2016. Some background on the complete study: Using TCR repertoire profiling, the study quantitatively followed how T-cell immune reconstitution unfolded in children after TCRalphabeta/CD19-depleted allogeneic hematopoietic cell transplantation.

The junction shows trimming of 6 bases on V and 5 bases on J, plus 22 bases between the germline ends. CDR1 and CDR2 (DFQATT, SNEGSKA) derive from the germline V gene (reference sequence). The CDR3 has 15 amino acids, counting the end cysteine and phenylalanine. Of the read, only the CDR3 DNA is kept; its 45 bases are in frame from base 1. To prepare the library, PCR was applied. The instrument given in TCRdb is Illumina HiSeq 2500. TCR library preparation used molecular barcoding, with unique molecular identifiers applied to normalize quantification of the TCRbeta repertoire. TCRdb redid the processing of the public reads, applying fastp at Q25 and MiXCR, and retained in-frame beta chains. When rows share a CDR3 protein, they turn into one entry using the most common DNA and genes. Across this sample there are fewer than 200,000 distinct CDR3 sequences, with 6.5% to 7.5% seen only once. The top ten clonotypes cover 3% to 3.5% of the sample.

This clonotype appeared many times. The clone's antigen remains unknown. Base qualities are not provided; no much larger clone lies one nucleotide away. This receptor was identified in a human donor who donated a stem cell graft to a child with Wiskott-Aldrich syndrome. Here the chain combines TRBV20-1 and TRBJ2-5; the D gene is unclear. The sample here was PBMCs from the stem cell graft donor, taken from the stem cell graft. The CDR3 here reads CSATPTADASETQYF. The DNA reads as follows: TGCAGTGCCACTCCCACCGCTGACGCAAGTGAGACCCAGTACTTC.